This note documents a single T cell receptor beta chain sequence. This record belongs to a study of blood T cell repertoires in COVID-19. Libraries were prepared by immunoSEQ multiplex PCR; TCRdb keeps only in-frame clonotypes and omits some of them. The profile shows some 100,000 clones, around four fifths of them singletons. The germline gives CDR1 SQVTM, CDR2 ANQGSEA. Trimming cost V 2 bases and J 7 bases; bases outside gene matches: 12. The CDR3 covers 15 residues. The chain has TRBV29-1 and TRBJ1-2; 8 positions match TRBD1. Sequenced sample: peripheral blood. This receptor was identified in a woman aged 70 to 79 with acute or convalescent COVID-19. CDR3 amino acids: CSVELAGGPGGGYTF. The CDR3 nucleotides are TGCAGCGTTGAATTGGCAGGGGGCCCAGGAGGTGGCTACACCTTC.